The 21 T cell receptor beta chains reported below all come from one sample, sequenced in a study of tissue T cells after allogeneic stem cell transplantation. As for time point: mouse harvest day 14 after allogeneic transplant. Tail vein injection delivered 10^7 T-cell-depleted bone marrow cells and 10^6 splenic CD5+ T cells. Clones were read by immunoSEQ multiplex PCR, and TCRdb kept only the in-frame ones, dropping some. The data hold fewer than 9,000 clones, with 35% to 40% observed a single time. The sample comprised skin. These receptors originate from a female BALB/c mouse given C57BL/6 T cells with graft-versus-host disease after an allogeneic hematopoietic cell transplant.

Comments on this clone: The genes are named according to mouse. The read comes to an end 1 residue before the CDR3 does, leaving the germline J gene to fill in the end. The genes are TRBV26 and TRBJ2-4; 9 positions agree with TRBD1. The CDR3 extends over 14 amino acids. After removal of 4 bases from V and 5 bases from J, the junction contained 4 bases not matched to a gene. Per the germline V gene, CDR1 is KGHPV and CDR2 is FQNQEV (reference sequence). CDR3 DNA (partial): TGTGCCAGCAGTCCGGGACAGGGTGGAAACACCTTGTAC. Protein: CASSPGQGGNTLY. The full CDR3 reads CASSPGQGGNTLYF. The complete variable domain, with remaining parts taken from reference TRBV26 and TRBJ2-4, reads NSKVIQTPRYLVKGQGQKAKMRCIPEKGHPVVFWYQQNKNNEFKFLINFQNQEVLQQIDMTEKRFSAECPSNSPCSLEIQSSEAGDSALYLCASSPGQGGNTLYFGAGTRLSVL.

To note about this clone: Here the gene names and germline are mouse. The CDR3 is cut off 1 residue early in the read; its end comes from the germline J gene. This sequence joins TRBV12-2 and TRBJ2-4; D gene uncertain. The CDR3 length is 15 residues. CDR1 is SGHLS and CDR2 is HYDKME in the germline V gene. V lost 0 bases and J 0 bases, leaving 9 bases between the germline ends. The covered CDR3 bases are TGTGCCAGCTCTCTCGAGACTCCTAGTCAAAACACCTTGTAC. Its translation is CASSLETPSQNTLY. The whole CDR3 reads CASSLETPSQNTLYF.

About this clone itself: Mouse gene names and germline throughout. The CDR3 end falls 1 residue outside the read, so it is completed with the germline J gene. The V gene is TRBV3, the J gene TRBJ2-7; D unresolved. Germline CDR1 SNHLY, CDR2 FYNGKV (reference sequence). Deletions cut 5 bases from V and 0 bases from J, with 2 bases between. The CDR3 extends over 11 amino acids. The CDR3 loop is CASSHSYEQYF. CDR3 DNA (partial): TGTGCCAGCAGCCACTCCTATGAACAGTAC.

Concerning this clone: Mouse germline and gene names are used. The CDR3 goes on 1 residue after the read ends, and that part is filled in from the germline J gene. The J gene is TRBJ1-4, the V gene TRBV1, with 11 bases fitting TRBD1. This CDR3 has 15 residues. V lost 3 bases and J lost 7; bases outside the gene matches: 4. The germline V gene encodes CDR1 NSQYPW and CDR2 LRSPGD (reference sequence). The DNA read from the CDR3 is TGCACCTGCAGTGCGCGGGACAGGGGGGGCGAAAGATTATTT. Translated, it gives CTCSARDRGGERLF. The whole CDR3 sequence is CTCSARDRGGERLFF. Full variable domain (rest looked up from reference TRBV1 and TRBJ1-4): VTLLEQNPRWRLVPRGQAVNLRCILKNSQYPWMSWYQQDLQKQLQWLFTLRSPGDKEVKSLPGADYLATRVTDTELRLQVANMSQGRTLYCTCSARDRGGERLFFGHGTKLSVL.

In regard to this clone: Gene names and germline refer to mouse. Read sequence stops 1 residue before the CDR3 end, and the germline J gene provides the missing end. This rearrangement joins TRBV15 to TRBJ1-4, with 8 bases identical to TRBD1. V lost 2 bases and J lost 3; bases outside the gene matches: 5. The germline V gene has CDR1 SGHND and CDR2 FRSKSL. This CDR3 spans 16 amino acids. The CDR3: CASSLKGQVPNERLFF. Partial CDR3 DNA: TGTGCCAGCAGTTTAAAGGGACAGGTCCCCAACGAAAGATTATTT.

There are a few counts of this clone. Here the gene names and germline are mouse. Sequencing ends 1 residue short of the CDR3 end; the germline J gene provides the rest. This rearrangement joins TRBV26 to TRBJ1-2; D is unresolved. The germline V gene has CDR1 KGHPV and CDR2 FQNQEV (reference sequence). This CDR3 is 12 amino acids long. V was cut by 2 bases and J by 4 bases, with 5 bases left in between. This CDR3 is CASSLSGSDYTF. The CDR3 DNA, read in part, is TGTGCCAGCAGTCTGAGCGGCTCCGACTACACC.

As concerns this clone: The genes and germline here are from mouse. The CDR3 end falls 1 residue outside the read, so it is completed with the germline J gene. V usage is TRBV5 and J usage is TRBJ2-7; 8 bases agree with TRBD1. CDR1 is LGHNA and CDR2 is YNLKQL in the germline V gene (reference sequence). The CDR3 length is 15 residues. The V segment lost 2 bases and the J segment 4 bases; nucleotides outside the gene matches: 7. Incomplete CDR3 DNA: TGTGCCAGCAGCCAAACCGGGACAGGCCCTTATGAACAGTAC. Protein product: CASSQTGTGPYEQY. The CDR3 reads in full as CASSQTGTGPYEQYF.

This clone turned up a few times. Genes here carry mouse names. The CDR3 goes on 1 residue after the read ends, and that part is filled in from the germline J gene. This sequence joins TRBV13-2 and TRBJ1-3, with D unresolved. The CDR3 runs to 14 residues. The V end lost 0 bases, the J end lost 0 bases, and 4 bases lay between the germline ends. Germline V lookup: CDR1 NNHNN, CDR2 SYGAGS (reference sequence). The DNA read from the CDR3 is TGTGCCAGCGGTGATGCCCATTCTGGAAATACGCTCTAT. This codes for CASGDAHSGNTLY. The full CDR3 protein is CASGDAHSGNTLYF.

As concerns this clone: The listed genes are named as in mouse. The read halts 1 residue ahead of the CDR3 end, with the missing end drawn from the germline J gene. The same CDR3 arises from other DNA sequences in this sample as well. The rearrangement links TRBV26 to TRBJ1-1; D is undetermined. The V gene lost 3 bases and the J gene lost 7 bases, with 3 bases spanning the gap. The CDR3 is 10 amino acids. Germline loops: CDR1 KGHPV, CDR2 FQNQEV (reference sequence). The DNA read from the CDR3 is TGTGCCAGCAGTCTCAGAGAAGTCTTC. Protein product: CASSLREVF. The complete CDR3 sequence is CASSLREVFF. The variable domain in full, completed from reference TRBV26 and TRBJ1-1, reads NSKVIQTPRYLVKGQGQKAKMRCIPEKGHPVVFWYQQNKNNEFKFLINFQNQEVLQQIDMTEKRFSAECPSNSPCSLEIQSSEAGDSALYLCASSLREVFFGKGTRLTVV.

This clone was observed a handful of times. The gene symbols are mouse symbols. Read coverage stops 1 residue before the CDR3 terminus; the germline J gene supplies the remainder. V gene TRBV3 combines with J gene TRBJ1-5; no definite D call. The CDR3 sequence is 13 residues long. The V gene's germline CDR1 is SNHLY and CDR2 FYNGKV (reference sequence). Trimming left V 6 bases short and J 0 bases short, with 6 bases between. Partial CDR3 DNA: TGTGCCAGCAGAGACAATAACAACCAGGCTCCGCTT. Translation: CASRDNNNQAPL. In full, the CDR3 is CASRDNNNQAPLF.

Regarding this clone: Gene names and germline refer to mouse. The CDR3 end falls 1 residue outside the read, so it is completed with the germline J gene. V and J are TRBV13-1 and TRBJ2-1; D remains ambiguous. The CDR3 runs to 14 residues. The V end was cut by 6 bases, the J end by 5 bases, with 15 bases between. CDR1 is NSHNY and CDR2 is SYGAGN in the germline V gene. The sequenced CDR3 bases are TGTGCCAGCATCCCCCCGGGGAGGAATGCTGAGCAGTTC. It is translated as CASIPPGRNAEQF. The complete CDR3 protein is CASIPPGRNAEQFF.

For this clone: Mouse names are used for the genes. The read is 1 residue too short to cover the CDR3 end, so that end is filled in from the germline J gene. J is TRBJ2-7 and V is TRBV26; D unclear. CDR1 is KGHPV, CDR2 FQNQEV, per germline (reference sequence). This CDR3 spans 10 amino acids. Trimming stripped 3 bases from V and 6 bases from J, with 3 bases between. CDR3 sequence: CASSLGEQYF. The sequenced CDR3 bases are TGTGCCAGCAGTCTCGGTGAACAGTAC. Supplemented by reference TRBV26 and TRBJ2-7, the full variable domain reads NSKVIQTPRYLVKGQGQKAKMRCIPEKGHPVVFWYQQNKNNEFKFLINFQNQEVLQQIDMTEKRFSAECPSNSPCSLEIQSSEAGDSALYLCASSLGEQYFGPGTRLTVL.

As concerns this clone: Gene names are mouse gene names. This CDR3 is CASSPGQGLNTQYF. The CDR3 bases that were read are TGTGCCAGCTCTCCGGGACAGGGGCTGAACACCCAGTAC. This chain uses TRBV12-2 with TRBJ2-5; 10 bases fit TRBD1. The read finishes 1 residue shy of the CDR3 end, and the germline J gene is used to complete it. The germline V gene encodes CDR1 SGHLS and CDR2 HYDKME. The CDR3 totals 14 residues. Trimming took 2 bases from V and 7 from J; bases not matched to a gene: 5.

This clone was counted a few times. The genes and germline here are from mouse. The read finishes 1 residue shy of the CDR3 end, and the germline J gene is used to complete it. The chain employs TRBV5 and TRBJ1-6; D ambiguous. TRBJ1-6 is noted as an ORF with a role that remains uncertain. The CDR3 is 14 amino acids. Trimming stripped 0 bases from V and 4 bases from J, with 4 bases between. Germline lookup yields CDR1 LGHNA and CDR2 YNLKQL (reference sequence). CDR3 DNA, as far as it was read: TGTGCCAGCAGCCAAGACACGTATAATTCGCCCCTCTAC. It specifies CASSQDTYNSPLY. The complete CDR3 reads CASSQDTYNSPLYF.

This clone qualifies as medium-sized. The gene symbols are mouse symbols. The sequenced fragment ends 1 residue before the CDR3 boundary, so the rest is inferred from the germline J gene. The rearrangement joins TRBV16 to TRBJ1-3; D gene uncertain. The CDR3 runs to 14 residues. V was shortened by 0 bases and J by 0 bases, with 3 bases between the two germline ends. The germline V gene has CDR1 SGHSA and CDR2 FRNQAP. Incomplete CDR3 DNA: TGTGCAAGCAGCTTAGAAAATTCTGGAAATACGCTCTAT. It specifies CASSLENSGNTLY. The full CDR3 is CASSLENSGNTLYF. The entire variable domain, with the rest obtained from reference TRBV16 and TRBJ1-3, is as follows: NAGVIQTPRHKVTGKGQEATLWCEPISGHSAVFWYRQTIVQGLEFLTYFRNQAPIDDSGMPKERFSAQMPNQSHSTLKIQSTQPQDSAVYLCASSLENSGNTLYFGEGSRLIVV.

To note about this clone: All gene names here are mouse names. The read halts 1 residue ahead of the CDR3 end, with the missing end drawn from the germline J gene. The V and J genes are TRBV16 and TRBJ1-3, with TRBD1 as a possible D gene (6 bases). V shed 1 base and J shed 0 bases, with 10 bases lying between them. This CDR3 spans 16 amino acids. In germline, CDR1 is SGHSA, CDR2 FRNQAP. The sequenced part of the CDR3 DNA is TGTGCAAGCAGCTTAGGGGGACAAAATTCTGGAAATACGCTCTAT. This encodes CASSLGGQNSGNTLY. The whole CDR3 sequence is CASSLGGQNSGNTLYF.

Regarding this clone: Gene names refer to mouse genes. The read gets to within 1 residue of the CDR3 end, and the germline J gene fills in the rest. The chain employs TRBV29 and TRBJ1-1, with D possibly matching TRBD1 (5 bases). Deletions cut 8 bases from V and 5 bases from J, with 9 bases between. The CDR3 contains 11 residues. Germline V gene data show CDR1 as MSHET and CDR2 as SYDVDS. CDR3 DNA (partial): TGTGCTAGCTCAAAGGGGACAGAAGTCTTC. Encoded protein: CASSKGTEVF. The full CDR3 protein reads CASSKGTEVFF.

By share, this clone counts as medium-sized. Genes and germline come from the mouse. The sequence runs out 1 residue before the end of the CDR3; the remainder is reconstructed from the germline J gene. The chain is built from TRBV13-3 and TRBJ1-6; D may be TRBD1 (6 bases). TRBJ1-6 is an open reading frame whose function is uncertain. The CDR3 is 16 residues long. V was cut by 1 base and J by 3 bases, with 11 bases left in between. Germline V gene sequence: CDR1 NNHDY, CDR2 SYVADS. The CDR3 protein is CASSDSRDIYNSPLYF. Incomplete CDR3 DNA: TGTGCCAGCAGTGATTCTCGGGACATCTATAATTCGCCCCTCTAC.

This clone is medium-sized. Gene labels here are mouse ones. The read halts 1 residue ahead of the CDR3 end, with the missing end drawn from the germline J gene. The gene calls are TRBV23 and TRBJ2-7. The CDR3 loop spans 12 amino acids. Germline V CDR1 and CDR2: KGHTA, FQNQQP. The sequenced CDR3 bases are TGCTCCAGCAGTCAATTCTCCTATGAACAGTAC. Its protein is CSSSQFSYEQY. The whole CDR3 protein is CSSSQFSYEQYF.

To note about this clone: The germline and genes are mouse ones. The CDR3 end is not reached by the read, which stops 1 residue before it; the germline J gene fills it in. The chain employs TRBV13-3 and TRBJ2-7, with D possibly called TRBD1 or TRBD2 (5 bases each). The germline CDR1 and CDR2 sequences are NNHDY and SYVADS. Trimming took 4 bases from V and 0 from J, leaving 11 bases between them. The CDR3 sequence is 14 residues long. Here the CDR3 reads CASSRGPSSYEQYF. The part of the CDR3 DNA that was read is TGTGCCAGCAGTAGGGGCCCGAGCTCCTATGAACAGTAC.

This clone is medium-sized (0.01 to 0.1%). The genes are named according to mouse. The CDR3 is CASSLSGGGAETLYF. CDR3 DNA (partial): TGTGCCAGCAGTCTGTCTGGGGGCGGTGCAGAAACGCTGTAT. The chain links TRBV26 to TRBJ2-3; D assignment may be TRBD1 or TRBD2 (6 bases each). The CDR3 end falls 1 residue outside the read, so it is completed with the germline J gene. The germline CDR1 and CDR2 sequences are KGHPV and FQNQEV (reference sequence). Trimming shortened V by 0 bases and J by 1 base, and 8 bases separated the two germline ends. The CDR3 length is 15 residues.